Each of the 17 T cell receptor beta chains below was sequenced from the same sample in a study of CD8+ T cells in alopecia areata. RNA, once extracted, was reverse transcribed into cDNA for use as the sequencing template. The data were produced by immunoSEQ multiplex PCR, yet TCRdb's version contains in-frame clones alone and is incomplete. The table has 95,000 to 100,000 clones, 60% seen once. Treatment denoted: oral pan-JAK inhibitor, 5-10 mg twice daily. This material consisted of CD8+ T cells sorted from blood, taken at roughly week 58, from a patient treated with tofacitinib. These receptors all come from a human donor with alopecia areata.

CDR3 DNA: TGTGCCAGTAGTATCTGGACTGAAGCTTTCTTT. Its translation: CASSIWTEAFF. The genes are TRBV19 and TRBJ1-1; D call uncertain. Trimming cost V 3 bases and J 5 bases, with 4 bases left between them. The CDR3 is 11 amino acids. Looked up from germline, CDR1 is LNHDA and CDR2 is SQIVND (reference sequence).

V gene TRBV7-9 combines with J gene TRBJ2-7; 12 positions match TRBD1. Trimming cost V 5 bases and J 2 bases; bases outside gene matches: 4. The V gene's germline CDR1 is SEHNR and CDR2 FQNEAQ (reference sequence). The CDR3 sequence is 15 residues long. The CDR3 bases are TGTGCCAGCAGCGCCGGGACAGGGGGCACCTACGAGCAGTACTTC. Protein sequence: CASSAGTGGTYEQYF.

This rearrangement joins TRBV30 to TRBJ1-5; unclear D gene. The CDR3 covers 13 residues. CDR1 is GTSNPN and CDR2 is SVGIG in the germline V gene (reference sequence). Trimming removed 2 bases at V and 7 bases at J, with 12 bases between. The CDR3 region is CAWSIAGRQPQHF. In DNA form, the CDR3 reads TGTGCCTGGAGTATTGCAGGACGGCAGCCCCAGCATTTT.

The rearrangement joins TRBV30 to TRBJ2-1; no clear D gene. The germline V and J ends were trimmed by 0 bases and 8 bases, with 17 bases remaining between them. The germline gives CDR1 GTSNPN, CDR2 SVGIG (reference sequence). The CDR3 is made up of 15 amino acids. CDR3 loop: CAWSVGPPTIHEQFF. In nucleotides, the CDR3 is TGTGCCTGGAGTGTCGGACCCCCCACAATTCATGAGCAGTTCTTC.

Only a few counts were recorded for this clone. The CDR3 region is CASSFSQQETQYF. The CDR3 DNA reads as TGCGCCAGCAGCTTTTCTCAGCAAGAGACCCAGTACTTC. The chain couples TRBV5-1 to TRBJ2-5, with D unclear. V lost 2 bases and J lost 2, with 7 bases in between. The CDR3 spans 13 residues. Germline values: CDR1 SGHRS, CDR2 YFSETQ.

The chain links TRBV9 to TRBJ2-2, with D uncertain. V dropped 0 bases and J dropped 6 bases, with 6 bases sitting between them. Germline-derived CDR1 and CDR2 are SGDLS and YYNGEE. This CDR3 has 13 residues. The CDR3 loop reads CASSVGDSGELFF. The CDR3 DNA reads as TGTGCCAGCAGCGTAGGGGATTCCGGGGAGCTGTTTTTT.

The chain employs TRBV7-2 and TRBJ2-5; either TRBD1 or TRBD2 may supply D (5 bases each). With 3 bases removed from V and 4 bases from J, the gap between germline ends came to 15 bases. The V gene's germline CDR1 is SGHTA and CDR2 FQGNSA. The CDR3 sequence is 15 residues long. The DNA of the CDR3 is TGTGCCAGCAGCTTTACCGGGGCCGACGTAGAGACCCAGTACTTC. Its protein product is CASSFTGADVETQYF.

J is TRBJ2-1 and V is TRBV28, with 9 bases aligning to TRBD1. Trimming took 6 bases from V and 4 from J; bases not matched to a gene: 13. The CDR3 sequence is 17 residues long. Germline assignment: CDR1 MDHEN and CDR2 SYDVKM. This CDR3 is CASSTAGATGGYNEQFF. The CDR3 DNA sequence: TGTGCCAGCAGCACCGCCGGTGCGACAGGGGGATACAATGAGCAGTTCTTC. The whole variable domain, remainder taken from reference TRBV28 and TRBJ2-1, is DVKVTQSSRYLVKRTGEKVFLECVQDMDHENMFWYRQDPGLGLRLIYFSYDVKMKEKGDIPEGYSVSREKKERFSLILESASTNQTSMYLCASSTAGATGGYNEQFFGPGTRLTVL.

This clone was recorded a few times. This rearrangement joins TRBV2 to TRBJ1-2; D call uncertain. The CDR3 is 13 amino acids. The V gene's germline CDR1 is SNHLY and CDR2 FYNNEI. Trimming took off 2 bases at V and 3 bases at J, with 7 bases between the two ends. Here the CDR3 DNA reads TGTGCCAGCAGTGAATCGGAGTACTATGGCTACACCTTC. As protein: CASSESEYYGYTF.

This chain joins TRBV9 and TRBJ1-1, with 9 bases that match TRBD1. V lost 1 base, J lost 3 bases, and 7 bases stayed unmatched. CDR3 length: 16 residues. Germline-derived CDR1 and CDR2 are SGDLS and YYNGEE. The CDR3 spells CASSVLGGTGHTEAFF. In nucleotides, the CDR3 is TGTGCCAGCAGCGTACTAGGGGGGACAGGGCACACTGAAGCTTTCTTT.

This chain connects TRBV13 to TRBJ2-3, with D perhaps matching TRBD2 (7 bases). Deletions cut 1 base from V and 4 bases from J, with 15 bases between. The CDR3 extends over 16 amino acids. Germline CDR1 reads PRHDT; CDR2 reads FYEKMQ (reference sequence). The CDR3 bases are TGTGCCAGCAGCTTAGTATCGCGGGGGCTCCCAGATACGCAGTATTTT. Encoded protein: CASSLVSRGLPDTQYF.

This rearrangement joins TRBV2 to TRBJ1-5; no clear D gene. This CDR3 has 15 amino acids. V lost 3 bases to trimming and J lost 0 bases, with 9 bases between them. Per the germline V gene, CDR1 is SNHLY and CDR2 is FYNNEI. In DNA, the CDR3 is TGTGCCAGCAGTGAGAGGGATTATAGCAATCAGCCCCAGCATTTT. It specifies CASSERDYSNQPQHF.

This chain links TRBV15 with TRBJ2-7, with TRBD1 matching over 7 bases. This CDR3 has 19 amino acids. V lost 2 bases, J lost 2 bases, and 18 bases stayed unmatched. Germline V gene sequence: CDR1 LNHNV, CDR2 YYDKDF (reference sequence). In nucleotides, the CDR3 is TGTGCCACCAGCAGACCCGGACAGGCCCCGAGCAGGAACGCCTACGAGCAGTACTTC. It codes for CATSRPGQAPSRNAYEQYF.

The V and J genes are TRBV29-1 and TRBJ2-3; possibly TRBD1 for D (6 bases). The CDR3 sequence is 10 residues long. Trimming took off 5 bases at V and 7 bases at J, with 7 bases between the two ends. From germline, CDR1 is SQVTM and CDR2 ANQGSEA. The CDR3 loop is CSVRDNTQYF. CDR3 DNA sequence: TGCAGCGTTCGGGACAATACGCAGTATTTT.

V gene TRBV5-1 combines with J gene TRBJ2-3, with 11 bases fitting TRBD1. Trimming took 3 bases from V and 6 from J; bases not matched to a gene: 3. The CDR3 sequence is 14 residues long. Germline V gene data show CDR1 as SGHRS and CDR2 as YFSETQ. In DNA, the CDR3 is TGCGCCAGCAGCTCGGACAGGGGGCGTGATACGCAGTATTTT. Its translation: CASSSDRGRDTQYF.

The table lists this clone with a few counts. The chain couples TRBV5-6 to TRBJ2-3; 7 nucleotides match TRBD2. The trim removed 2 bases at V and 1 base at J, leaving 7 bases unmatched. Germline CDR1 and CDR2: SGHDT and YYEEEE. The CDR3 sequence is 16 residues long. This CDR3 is CASSFPSGARTDTQYF. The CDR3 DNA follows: TGTGCCAGCAGCTTTCCCAGCGGGGCCCGCACAGATACGCAGTATTTT. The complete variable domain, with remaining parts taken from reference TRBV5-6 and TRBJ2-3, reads DAGVTQSPTHLIKTRGQQVTLRCSPKSGHDTVSWYQQALGQGPQFIFQYYEEEERQRGNFPDRFSGHQFPNYSSELNVNALLLGDSALYLCASSFPSGARTDTQYFGPGTRLTVL.

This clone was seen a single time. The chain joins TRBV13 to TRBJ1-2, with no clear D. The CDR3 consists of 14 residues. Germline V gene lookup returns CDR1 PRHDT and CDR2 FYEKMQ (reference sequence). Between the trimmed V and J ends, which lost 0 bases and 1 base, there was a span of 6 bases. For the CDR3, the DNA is TGTGCCAGCAGCTTAGGGTCAGGTAACTATGGCTACACCTTC. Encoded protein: CASSLGSGNYGYTF.